This TCR beta chain was recovered during a study of control samples from healthy donors and cancer patients. This table comes from immunoSEQ multiplex PCR, and its TCRdb copy is limited to in-frame clones, with some not included. This repertoire shows about 150,000 clones, around 90% found once; its top ten account for roughly 3.2%. This clone is a singleton in its sample. Germline CDR1 is SGHTS and CDR2 is YDEGEE. CDR3 length: 16 amino acids. The V gene end was trimmed by 1 base and the J gene end by 2 bases; junction bases not matched to a gene: 7. The sequencing input was blood. The clonotype originates from a man aged 25 to 40 in good health. The chain carries TRBV5-8 and TRBJ2-7; 9 bases align to TRBD2. The CDR3 here is CASSLKSASGAYEQYF. The CDR3 coding sequence is TGTGCCAGCAGCTTGAAATCTGCTAGCGGGGCCTACGAGCAGTACTTC.